These 18 T cell receptor beta chains share one sample of origin, sequenced in a study of T cells after yellow fever vaccination. TCRdb used MiXCR to reprocess the 5' RACE reads, holding one entry per CDR3 protein. Here the sample spans roughly 32,000 distinct CDR3 sequences, 3.5% to 5% being singletons. The input for sequencing was CD8+ T cells sorted from PBMCs, taken 5 days after the yellow fever booster vaccination. Receptor source: a man between 25 and 39 years old who received the YFV17D yellow fever vaccine.

The table lists this clonotype with many counts. The chain couples TRBV4-3 to TRBJ1-6; possible D gene TRBD1, 5 bases. This CDR3 is 15 amino acids long. CDR1 LGHNA and CDR2 YSLEER come from the germline V gene. V gave up 3 bases and J gave up 15 bases, with 21 bases separating them. This chain's CDR3 is CASSQGDGAGGGLHF. The CDR3 DNA follows: TGCGCCAGCAGCCAGGGGGACGGGGCAGGAGGAGGCCTCCACTTT.

There are many counts of this clonotype. This chain connects TRBV4-3 to TRBJ2-3, with a possible D match to TRBD2 (6 bases). Trimming cost V 5 bases and J 3 bases, with 9 bases left between them. The CDR3 is 13 amino acids. Germline CDR1 is LGHNA and CDR2 is YSLEER. For the CDR3, the DNA is TGCGCCAGCAGCTCCCGGGAGACAGATACGCAGTATTTT. Protein sequence: CASSSRETDTQYF.

The sample holds many counts of this clonotype. The chain carries TRBV27 and TRBJ1-6, with D unclear. Germline CDR1 reads MNHEY; CDR2 reads SMNVEV (reference sequence). Trimming shortened V by 2 bases and J by 14 bases, and 13 bases separated the two germline ends. The length of the CDR3 is 13 residues. CDR3 in DNA: TGTGCCAGCAGTTTAGGTAGTCCCTCCACCCTCCACTTT. Protein: CASSLGSPSTLHF.

This clonotype was recorded many times. The rearrangement uses TRBV7-9 and TRBJ2-7; no clear D gene. CDR1 is SEHNR, CDR2 FQNEAQ, per germline (reference sequence). V lost 1 base and J 3 bases, leaving 13 bases between the germline ends. CDR3 length: 15 residues. Here the CDR3 reads CASSLDLGRDYEQYF. In nucleotides, the CDR3 is TGTGCCAGCAGCTTAGATCTAGGTAGAGACTACGAGCAGTACTTC.

This clonotype appeared many times. CDR3 nucleotides: TGTGCCAGCAGCTTTTTACTTGGTTACGAGCAGTACTTC. Its translation is CASSFLLGYEQYF. The rearrangement uses TRBV5-4 and TRBJ2-7; D unresolved. From germline, CDR1 is SGHNT and CDR2 YYREEE (reference sequence). CDR3 length equals 13 residues. Trimming removed 2 bases at V and 4 bases at J, with 10 bases between.

This clonotype has at least ten counts. V gene TRBV19 combines with J gene TRBJ2-7, with a weak D call TRBD1 (6 bases). Trimming cost V 6 bases and J 3 bases, with 15 bases left between them. Germline V gene data show CDR1 as LNHDA and CDR2 as SQIVND (reference sequence). This CDR3 comprises 14 residues. CDR3 residues: CASSLGAGYYEQYF. The CDR3 DNA reads as TGTGCCAGTAGCCTGGGGGCAGGGTACTACGAGCAGTACTTC.

This clonotype appeared many times. V usage is TRBV28 and J usage is TRBJ2-5; 10 bases line up with TRBD2. CDR3 length: 15 amino acids. The junction had 6 bases not matched to a gene; V was cut back by 5 bases and J by 3 bases. Germline V lookup: CDR1 MDHEN, CDR2 SYDVKM. The CDR3 protein is CASSPVGLAEETQYF. As DNA, the CDR3 is TGTGCCAGCAGTCCAGTAGGACTAGCGGAAGAGACCCAGTACTTC.

There are many counts of this clonotype. The CDR3 coding sequence is TGTGCCTGGAGTGGGGGTGTTAGCTCCTACAATGAGCAGTTCTTC. Translated: CAWSGGVSSYNEQFF. V and J are TRBV30 and TRBJ2-1; D unclear. The CDR3 spans 15 residues. Germline CDR1 and CDR2: GTSNPN and SVGIG (reference sequence). Trimming pared 1 base from V and 0 bases from J, leaving 10 bases between.

This clonotype has at least ten counts. The chain has TRBV4-3 and TRBJ2-7; the D gene is possibly TRBD2 (6 bases). Germline V gene lookup returns CDR1 LGHNA and CDR2 YSLEER. Trimming cost V 1 base and J 7 bases, with 23 bases left between them. This CDR3 region has 17 residues. The chain's CDR3 is CASSQVPTGGRLIEQYF. As DNA, the CDR3 is TGCGCCAGCAGCCAAGTCCCAACCGGGGGAAGGCTTATAGAGCAGTACTTC.

This clonotype appeared many times. The chain has TRBV9 and TRBJ2-3; the match to TRBD2 covers 8 bases. V lost 3 bases and J lost 4; bases outside the gene matches: 7. This CDR3 has 15 residues. Germline lookup yields CDR1 SGDLS and CDR2 YYNGEE. As DNA, the CDR3 is TGTGCCAGCAGCGATGGGACTAGTAGCGCAGATACGCAGTATTTT. This encodes CASSDGTSSADTQYF.

This clonotype was found many times. This chain uses TRBV12-3 or TRBV12-4 with TRBJ2-1, with 8 positions matching TRBD1. The V and J ends lost 5 bases and 4 bases, in that order; junction bases with no gene match: 7. The CDR3 has 15 amino acids. The CDR3 DNA reads as TGTGCCAGCAGTCCCGACAGGGGTTCGTACAATGAGCAGTTCTTC. This sequence encodes CASSPDRGSYNEQFF.

This clonotype was counted ten times or more. The chain uses TRBV5-1 and TRBJ1-1, with D unresolved. The CDR3 contains 16 residues. V was pared by 0 bases and J by 0 bases, with 12 bases between. The V gene's germline CDR1 is SGHRS and CDR2 YFSETQ. CDR3 bases: TGCGCCAGCAGCTTGGAGGGTAGCCTTATGAACACTGAAGCTTTCTTT. It translates to CASSLEGSLMNTEAFF.

This clonotype was counted at least ten times. The V and J genes are TRBV4-3 and TRBJ2-7, with 10 positions matching TRBD1. V lost 1 base, J lost 2 bases, and 5 bases stayed unmatched. The CDR3 runs to 16 residues. Germline CDR1 reads LGHNA; CDR2 reads YSLEER. The CDR3 sequence: CASSQAGQGGPYEQYF. CDR3 nucleotides: TGCGCCAGCAGCCAAGCCGGACAGGGGGGCCCCTACGAGCAGTACTTC.

This clonotype has at least ten counts. The DNA for the CDR3 is TGTGCCAGCAGCTTAACAGGGGGCGCGGTGGATGAGCAGTTCTTC. Amino acid sequence: CASSLTGGAVDEQFF. The rearrangement links TRBV11-2 to TRBJ2-1; 9 bases are shared with TRBD1. The V gene's germline CDR1 is SGHAT and CDR2 FQNNGV. This CDR3 contains 15 residues. The junction had 7 bases not matched to a gene; V was cut back by 2 bases and J by 8 bases.

Remarks on this clonotype: An end of the junction differs from the germline gene, which may be a read error. The rearrangement uses TRBV20-1 and TRBJ2-7; D is possibly TRBD1 (6 bases). The CDR3 length is 16 residues. Looked up from germline, CDR1 is DFQATT and CDR2 is SNEGSKA (reference sequence). CDR3 residues: CCAIRGRSTGYYEQYF. In DNA form, the CDR3 reads TGCTGTGCTATCAGGGGTCGAAGTACGGGATACTACGAGCAGTACTTC.

This clonotype was counted at least ten times. The chain combines TRBV3-1 with TRBJ2-1; D remains unclear. The CDR3 covers 11 residues. Germline V gives CDR1 LGHDT, CDR2 YNNKEL (reference sequence). V dropped 0 bases and J dropped 8 bases, with 2 bases sitting between them. This CDR3 reads CASSQEDEQFF. The CDR3 DNA is TGTGCCAGCAGCCAAGAGGATGAGCAGTTCTTC.

This clonotype was counted many times. The chain couples TRBV12-3 or TRBV12-4 to TRBJ2-3; 8 bases agree with TRBD2. This CDR3 spans 13 amino acids. Trimming cost V 6 bases and J 6 bases; bases outside gene matches: 5. The CDR3 sequence is CASSAGGRDTQYF. The CDR3 nucleotides are TGTGCCAGCAGCGCGGGAGGCCGCGATACGCAGTATTTT.

In the case of this clonotype: A much larger clone lies a single base off, so this may be a read error. This sequence joins TRBV24-1 and TRBJ2-7; D could derive from TRBD1 or TRBD2 (5 bases each). The CDR3 runs to 15 residues. Per the germline V gene, CDR1 is KGHDR and CDR2 is SFDVKD. V was trimmed by 7 bases and J by 3 bases, leaving 18 bases between them. This CDR3 reads CATRVLEQEVYEQYF. DNA for the CDR3: TGTGCCACCAGAGTGTTAGAACAGGAGGTCTACGAGCAGTACTTC.